One and the same sample provided the 31 T cell receptor beta chains below, sequenced in a study of T cells in Graves' hyperthyroidism and ophthalmopathy. TCR beta CDR3 region amplification was performed from RNA transcripts. When the TCR CDR3 underwent first-round RT-PCR, the HTBI primer set was used. TCRdb re-derived calls from the multiplex PCR reads in MiXCR, one entry per CDR3 protein. The sample records about 290,000 distinct CDR3 sequences, 13% being singletons. Sequencing input: blood. These receptor sequences come from a woman aged 25 to 39 with Graves' hyperthyroidism that later progressed to Graves' ophthalmopathy.

At least ten counts were recorded for this clonotype. The chain has TRBV7-2 and TRBJ2-5; 12 bases line up with TRBD2. The CDR3 consists of 18 residues. Germline-derived CDR1 and CDR2 are SGHTA and FQGNSA. After removal of 2 bases from V and 2 bases from J, the junction contained 9 bases not matched to a gene. CDR3 amino acids: CASSLKKRTSGIQETQYF. The CDR3 DNA reads TGTGCCAGCAGCTTAAAGAAGAGGACTAGCGGGATACAAGAGACCCAGTACTTC.

This clonotype was detected many times. V usage is TRBV7-3 and J usage is TRBJ2-1, with 9 nucleotides matching TRBD1. Germline V lookup: CDR1 SGHTA, CDR2 FQGTGA. The trim removed 5 bases at V and 4 bases at J, leaving 12 bases unmatched. The CDR3 length is 17 residues. The CDR3, as DNA: TGTGCCAGCAGCACCCGTGTCCTGGGACAGGGATACAATGAGCAGTTCTTC. As protein: CASSTRVLGQGYNEQFF.

In its sample, this clonotype was seen many times. This rearrangement joins TRBV13 to TRBJ2-2; TRBD1 aligns across 8 bases. Germline CDR1 is PRHDT and CDR2 is FYEKMQ (reference sequence). The V segment lost 4 bases and the J segment 0 bases; nucleotides outside the gene matches: 7. CDR3 length: 17 amino acids. CDR3 DNA: TGTGCCAGCAGCTCACAGGGGGGTGCAGCGAACACCGGGGAGCTGTTTTTT. It yields the protein CASSSQGGAANTGELFF.

The table lists this clonotype with many counts. The chain combines TRBV11-1 with TRBJ2-7, with D hard to call. Germline V gene sequence: CDR1 SGHAT, CDR2 FQDESV (reference sequence). Between the trimmed V and J ends, which lost 1 base and 2 bases, there was a span of 15 bases. CDR3 length: 16 residues. The CDR3 region is CASSLGMTVDAYEQYF. Here the CDR3 DNA reads TGTGCCAGCAGCTTAGGTATGACTGTGGATGCCTACGAGCAGTACTTC.

This clonotype has ten or more counts. The rearrangement links TRBV3-1 to TRBJ2-5; TRBD2 matches at 10 bases. This CDR3 has 15 residues. Trimming removed 4 bases from V and 5 bases from J; junction bases left unmatched: 7. The germline V gene encodes CDR1 LGHDT and CDR2 YNNKEL (reference sequence). CDR3 sequence (DNA): TGTGCCAGCAGCCTCTTAGCGGGAGGTATGGAGACCCAGTACTTC. This codes for CASSLLAGGMETQYF.

The rearrangement joins TRBV6-1 to TRBJ1-1; D is perhaps TRBD1 (5 bases). The CDR3 covers 14 residues. The V gene lost 6 bases and the J gene lost 4 bases, with 15 bases spanning the gap. Germline CDR1 and CDR2: MNHNS and SASEGT. DNA of the CDR3: TGTGCCAGCAGCCTCCCCGGGGACGCCACTGAAGCTTTCTTT. Residues: CASSLPGDATEAFF.

In its sample, this clonotype was seen many times. The chain is built from TRBV30 and TRBJ1-2; a possible D gene is TRBD1 (5 bases). V was trimmed by 0 bases and J by 8 bases, leaving 16 bases between them. CDR1 is GTSNPN and CDR2 is SVGIG in the germline V gene (reference sequence). This CDR3 is built from 14 residues. The CDR3 reads CAWSVPDNAGGYTF. The CDR3 DNA reads as TGTGCCTGGAGTGTTCCGGACAATGCGGGAGGCTACACCTTC.

The V gene is TRBV20-1, the J gene TRBJ2-5; weak D call: TRBD2 (5 bases). This CDR3 is 13 amino acids long. Germline V gives CDR1 DFQATT, CDR2 SNEGSKA (reference sequence). V lost 5 bases, J lost 1 base, and 11 bases lay in between. The CDR3 DNA sequence: TGCAGTGCTGGTCGGGGTCCCCAAGAGACCCAGTACTTC. This encodes CSAGRGPQETQYF.

This clonotype was counted many times. V and J are TRBV28 and TRBJ2-5; D is perhaps TRBD2 (7 bases). Deletions cut 3 bases from V and 5 bases from J, with 16 bases between. The CDR3 spans 15 residues. The germline CDR1 and CDR2 sequences are MDHEN and SYDVKM. CDR3 amino acids: CASSFAGAGGETQYF. The CDR3 DNA reads TGTGCCAGCAGTTTCGCGGGGGCCGGGGGGGAGACCCAGTACTTC.

At least ten counts were recorded for this clonotype. This rearrangement joins TRBV20-1 to TRBJ2-2; D possibly uses TRBD1 or TRBD2 (6 bases each). The CDR3 consists of 15 residues. The V end lost 0 bases, the J end lost 5 bases, and 13 bases lay between the germline ends. CDR1 is DFQATT and CDR2 is SNEGSKA in the germline V gene (reference sequence). CDR3 DNA: TGCAGTGCTAGAGATACGGGGGCGCCAACCGGGGAGCTGTTTTTT. Translated: CSARDTGAPTGELFF.

This clonotype was recorded many times. This sequence joins TRBV7-2 and TRBJ2-1; 12 bases fit TRBD2. The CDR3 spans 16 residues. CDR1 is SGHTA and CDR2 is FQGNSA in the germline V gene. V dropped 10 bases and J dropped 7; count of bases not matched to a gene: 14. The CDR3 spells CATPGLAGPEGNEQFF. The DNA of the CDR3 is TGTGCCACCCCGGGACTAGCGGGCCCCGAGGGGAATGAGCAGTTCTTC.

There are many counts of this clonotype. The chain employs TRBV28 and TRBJ2-6; D not certain. This CDR3 comprises 15 residues. Trimming took off 1 base at V and 1 base at J, with 5 bases between the two ends. Germline V gene data show CDR1 as MDHEN and CDR2 as SYDVKM. The CDR3 DNA reads as TGTGCCAGCAGTTTATTCCCATCTGGGGCCAACGTCCTGACTTTC. Translation gives CASSLFPSGANVLTF.

This clonotype has ten or more counts. The V gene is TRBV7-8, the J gene TRBJ1-1; possible D gene TRBD1, 5 bases. Germline V gives CDR1 SGHVS, CDR2 FQNEAQ. V was trimmed by 2 bases and J by 1 base, leaving 11 bases between them. The CDR3 consists of 15 residues. CDR3 DNA sequence: TGTGCCAGCAGCTTATTGGGGCGGCAGAACACTGAAGCTTTCTTT. Translated, it gives CASSLLGRQNTEAFF.

This clonotype was seen a handful of times. The V and J genes are TRBV28 and TRBJ2-4; D remains ambiguous. The CDR3 length is 11 residues. V was trimmed by 5 bases and J by 8 bases, leaving 7 bases between them. CDR1 and CDR2 from the germline V gene are MDHEN and SYDVKM. The CDR3, as DNA: TGTGCCAGCAGTGTGTCTGACATTCAGTACTTC. This translates into CASSVSDIQYF.

In this sample, this clonotype turned up many times. The chain combines TRBV18 with TRBJ1-5; D unclear. Germline CDR1 reads KGHSH; CDR2 reads LQKENI. The ends were cut back, 5 bases at V and 3 bases at J, with 8 bases in the middle. This CDR3 contains 13 residues. The CDR3 DNA sequence: TGTGCCAGCTCAGTGTTTTCCAATCAGCCCCAGCATTTT. This codes for CASSVFSNQPQHF.

This sequence joins TRBV28 and TRBJ2-3; 11 nucleotides agree with TRBD2. With V trimmed by 4 bases and J by 4 bases, 4 bases remained unmatched. Germline assignment: CDR1 MDHEN and CDR2 SYDVKM. The CDR3 spans 15 residues. The CDR3 loop is CASSSLAGGSDTQYF. The CDR3 DNA sequence: TGTGCCAGCAGTTCTCTAGCGGGGGGATCAGATACGCAGTATTTT.

This chain links TRBV6-5 with TRBJ1-1, with 10 bases aligning to TRBD1. The CDR3 has 15 residues. V lost 4 bases to trimming and J lost 4 bases; unmatched junction nucleotides: 6. From germline, CDR1 is MNHEY and CDR2 SVGAGI. The CDR3 DNA reads TGTGCCAGCAGTTTTGACAGGGGGCACCGCACTGAAGCTTTCTTT. Translating it yields CASSFDRGHRTEAFF.

The sample holds many counts of this clonotype. The chain carries TRBV27 and TRBJ2-7, with 7 bases matching TRBD1. The germline CDR1 and CDR2 sequences are MNHEY and SMNVEV (reference sequence). This CDR3 has 14 residues. V gave up 2 bases and J gave up 7 bases; unmatched junction bases: 8. CDR3 amino acids: CASSLGTVPWEQYF. The CDR3 nucleotides are TGTGCCAGCAGTTTAGGGACAGTCCCCTGGGAGCAGTACTTC.

In this sample, this clonotype turned up many times. The chain uses TRBV6-2 or TRBV6-3 and TRBJ1-5; D is uncertain. V shed 4 bases and J shed 1 base, with 8 bases lying between them. The CDR3 contains 14 residues. Per the germline V gene, CDR1 is MNHEY and CDR2 is SVGEGT. CDR3 residues: CASSSPRSNQPQHF. DNA for the CDR3: TGTGCCAGCAGTTCCCCGCGGAGCAATCAGCCCCAGCATTTT.

This chain links TRBV7-9 with TRBJ2-7; 11 bases align to TRBD2. The length of the CDR3 is 15 residues. The trim removed 5 bases at V and 4 bases at J, leaving 7 bases unmatched. The germline V gene encodes CDR1 SEHNR and CDR2 FQNEAQ (reference sequence). CDR3 region: CASSGHLAGGYEQYF. The CDR3 DNA sequence: TGTGCCAGCAGCGGCCACCTAGCGGGAGGTTACGAGCAGTACTTC.

The chain combines TRBV11-1 with TRBJ2-3, with 15 positions matching TRBD2. V shed 5 bases and J 4 bases; nucleotides not matched to a gene: 13. Looked up from germline, CDR1 is SGHAT and CDR2 is FQDESV (reference sequence). The CDR3 has 19 amino acids. CDR3 amino acids: CASSPGLAGGLRGSDTQYF. CDR3 nucleotides: TGTGCCAGCAGCCCGGGACTAGCGGGAGGACTAAGGGGTTCAGATACGCAGTATTTT. Drawing the rest from reference TRBV11-1 and TRBJ2-3, the complete variable domain is EAEVAQSPRYKITEKSQAVAFWCDPISGHATLYWYRQILGQGPELLVQFQDESVVDDSQLPKDRFSAERLKGVDSTLKIQPAELGDSAMYLCASSPGLAGGLRGSDTQYFGPGTRLTVL.

This clonotype was observed at least ten times. CDR3 nucleotide sequence: TGTGCCAGCAGGATAACCACAGGGTCGTACACTGAAGCTTTCTTT. It yields the protein CASRITTGSYTEAFF. The gene calls are TRBV6-1 and TRBJ1-1, with TRBD1 as a possible D gene (6 bases). Deletions cut 6 bases from V and 3 bases from J, with 17 bases between. Germline assignment: CDR1 MNHNS and CDR2 SASEGT. The CDR3 sequence is 15 residues long.

This clonotype occurred many times. The chain joins TRBV10-3 to TRBJ2-3; D gene ambiguous. V gave up 3 bases and J gave up 3 bases, with 7 bases separating them. The CDR3 runs 13 residues. Germline assignment: CDR1 ENHRY and CDR2 SYGVKD. CDR3 region: CAISDDLTDTQYF. CDR3 DNA sequence: TGTGCCATCAGTGACGACTTGACAGATACGCAGTATTTT.

This clonotype was picked up many times. The V gene is TRBV5-5, the J gene TRBJ2-5, with 9 bases fitting TRBD2. This CDR3 contains 17 residues. V shed 3 bases and J 3 bases; nucleotides not matched to a gene: 12. The germline V gene encodes CDR1 SGHKS and CDR2 YYEKEE (reference sequence). CDR3 bases: TGTGCCAGCAGCTGGGGTATAGCGGGAGTATTAAAAGAGACCCAGTACTTC. Its protein product is CASSWGIAGVLKETQYF.

There are many counts of this clonotype. The chain employs TRBV7-3 and TRBJ2-7; unclear D gene. Germline CDR1 reads SGHTA; CDR2 reads FQGTGA. V lost 3 bases, J lost 1 base, and 13 bases lay in between. The CDR3 sequence is 15 residues long. This chain's CDR3 is CASSFRSDGSYEQYF. The CDR3 DNA reads as TGTGCCAGCAGCTTCAGGAGCGATGGGTCCTACGAGCAGTACTTC.

This clonotype was counted at least ten times. The rearrangement uses TRBV5-1 and TRBJ2-7, with 10 bases that match TRBD2. Germline assignment: CDR1 SGHRS and CDR2 YFSETQ. The CDR3 sequence is 14 residues long. The V segment lost 4 bases and the J segment 9 bases; nucleotides outside the gene matches: 10. The chain's CDR3 is CASSTPGTSDAQYF. The CDR3 DNA reads TGCGCCAGCAGCACGCCCGGGACTAGCGATGCGCAGTACTTC. The complete variable domain, with remaining parts taken from reference TRBV5-1 and TRBJ2-7, reads KAGVTQTPRYLIKTRGQQVTLSCSPISGHRSVSWYQQTPGQGLQFLFEYFSETQRNKGNFPGRFSGRQFSNSRSEMNVSTLELGDSALYLCASSTPGTSDAQYFGPGTRLTVT.

In this sample, this clonotype turned up many times. The chain links TRBV18 to TRBJ1-5; the D is unclear. This CDR3 contains 17 residues. V lost 6 bases and J 4 bases, leaving 22 bases between the germline ends. Germline-derived CDR1 and CDR2 are KGHSH and LQKENI. In DNA, the CDR3 is TGTGCCAGCTCTCCGACTGGAATGACCGAACTTAATCAGCCCCAGCATTTT. Protein sequence: CASSPTGMTELNQPQHF.

This clonotype appeared many times. The chain recombines TRBV19 with TRBJ1-1; maybe TRBD1 (5 bases). Trimming took off 3 bases at V and 0 bases at J, with 11 bases between the two ends. Germline V gene lookup returns CDR1 LNHDA and CDR2 SQIVND (reference sequence). This CDR3 spans 15 amino acids. Written as DNA, the CDR3 is TGTGCCAGTAGTATCGACAGAATTATGAACACTGAAGCTTTCTTT. This encodes CASSIDRIMNTEAFF. Using reference TRBV19 and TRBJ1-1 for the parts outside the CDR3, the full variable domain is DGGITQSPKYLFRKEGQNVTLSCEQNLNHDAMYWYRQDPGQGLRLIYYSQIVNDFQKGDIAEGYSVSREKKESFPLTVTSAQKNPTAFYLCASSIDRIMNTEAFFGQGTRLTVV.

The chain combines TRBV20-1 with TRBJ2-1, with D tentatively TRBD1 (6 bases). Germline lookup yields CDR1 DFQATT and CDR2 SNEGSKA (reference sequence). CDR3 size: 13 residues. Between the trimmed V and J ends, which lost 7 bases and 2 bases, there was a span of 12 bases. The CDR3 DNA reads as TGCAGTGGGGGTTGGGGGCCCTACAATGAGCAGTTCTTC. Protein product: CSGGWGPYNEQFF.

The CDR3 coding sequence is TGCGCCAGCAGCCGATCTCGTGCAACTAATGAAAAACTGTTTTTT. Translation: CASSRSRATNEKLFF. The genes are TRBV4-3 and TRBJ1-4; no reliable D call. The CDR3 runs 15 residues. The germline V gene encodes CDR1 LGHNA and CDR2 YSLEER. V lost 4 bases and J lost 0, with 9 bases in between.

This clonotype showed up many times. The rearrangement joins TRBV30 to TRBJ1-3; tentative D call: TRBD1 (5 bases). This CDR3 has 16 amino acids. V lost 1 base, J lost 0 bases, and 13 bases lay in between. CDR1 GTSNPN and CDR2 SVGIG come from the germline V gene (reference sequence). The CDR3 DNA follows: TGTGCCTGGAGTGACACGGGACTCCTCTCTGGAAACACCATATATTTT. Protein: CAWSDTGLLSGNTIYF.